This T cell receptor (beta chain) was recorded in a study of blood T cell repertoires in COVID-19. As for the study in general: Italy, Spain and the United States were the sources of the convalescent and acute COVID-19 samples. T cells, B-cell-depleted T cells, or PBMCs provided the cDNA or gDNA that served as material.

Source study methods: Amplified reference gene primers provided the basis for estimating nucleated cell counts. Assay used: immunoSEQ multiplex PCR; TCRdb lists only in-frame clones, some missing. Clone size and the V and J calls come from that table; the DNA yielded D and trimming. The data contain about 110,000 clones, 81% of them singletons. Trimming took 7 bases from V and 0 from J; bases not matched to a gene: 5. The CDR3 totals 15 residues. Germline assignment: CDR1 MNHEY and CDR2 SVGAGI. The chain carries TRBV6-5 and TRBJ1-3, with 8 bases that match TRBD1. The origin of this receptor is a woman between 65 and 79 years old with acute or convalescent COVID-19. The sequencing sample was made of peripheral blood. The CDR3 loop is CASMLDRASGNTIYF. The CDR3 bases are TGTGCCAGCATGCTGGACAGGGCCTCTGGAAACACCATATATTTT.